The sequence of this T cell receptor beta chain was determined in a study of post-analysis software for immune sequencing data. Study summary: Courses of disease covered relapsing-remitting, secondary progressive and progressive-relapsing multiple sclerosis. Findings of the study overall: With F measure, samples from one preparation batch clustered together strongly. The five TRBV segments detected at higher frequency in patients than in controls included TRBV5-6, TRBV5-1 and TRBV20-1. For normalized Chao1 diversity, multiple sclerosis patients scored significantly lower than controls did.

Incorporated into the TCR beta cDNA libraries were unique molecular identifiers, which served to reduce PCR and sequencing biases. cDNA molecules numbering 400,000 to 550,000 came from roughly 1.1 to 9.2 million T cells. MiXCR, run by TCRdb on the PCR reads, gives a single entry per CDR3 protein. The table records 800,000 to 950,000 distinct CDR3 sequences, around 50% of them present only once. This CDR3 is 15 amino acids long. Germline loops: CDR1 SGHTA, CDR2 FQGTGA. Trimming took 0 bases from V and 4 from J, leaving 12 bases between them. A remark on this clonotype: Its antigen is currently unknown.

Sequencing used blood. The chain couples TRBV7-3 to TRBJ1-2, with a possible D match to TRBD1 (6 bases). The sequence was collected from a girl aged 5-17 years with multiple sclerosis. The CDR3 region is CASSLTGAEVYGYTF. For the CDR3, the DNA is TGTGCCAGCAGCTTAACGGGGGCTGAAGTCTATGGCTACACCTTC.